The source of this T cell receptor beta chain is a study of T cells in localized non-small cell lung cancer. Study results and limitations: A median of approximately 54 clones ranked among the top 100 in tumor appeared in adjacent lung. Sequencing involved a lone tumor region, leaving heterogeneity possible.

The method was immunoSEQ multiplex PCR; TCRdb's version includes in-frame clones alone and lacks a portion of them. In the table there are 25,000 to 35,000 clones, roughly 91% of which are singletons. Trimming left V 2 bases short and J 3 bases short, with 7 bases between. CDR1 and CDR2 (germline): GTSNPN, SVGIG (reference sequence). CDR3 length: 12 amino acids. Concerning this clone itself: The antigen remains undetermined.

This chain connects TRBV30 to TRBJ1-2, with D hard to call. This material consisted of peripheral blood, taken before any cancer treatment. The receptor was derived from a female donor older than 55 with stage III squamous cell lung carcinoma. DNA of the CDR3: TGTGCCTGGAGTCGGCAGTACTATGGCTACACCTTC. It is translated as CAWSRQYYGYTF.